These T cell receptor beta chains were read from a single sample in a study of cytomegalovirus exposure and HLA in healthy donors. TCRdb's copy holds only in-frame clones and misses some; the assay was immunoSEQ multiplex PCR. The sample contains about 43,000 clones, roughly 51% of which appear only once. The material sequenced was PBMCs. The receptor set was obtained from a man aged 60-69 years in good health and CMV-seronegative. The CDR3 runs from the conserved cysteine through the conserved F or W. A D gene is named only where the DNA matches it firmly. Expanded clones are given a class, and other clones once, few, many or no size at all.

clone size	V gene	J gene	D gene	CDR3 DNA	CDR3 protein
-	TRBV30	TRBJ2-7	-	TGTGCCTGGAGTTCACTCCCGGGGAGCCTCTACTCCTACGAGCAGTACTTC	CAWSSLPGSLYSYEQYF
-	TRBV7-2	TRBJ1-2	TRBD1	TGTGCCAGCAGCCCCGGGACAGGTCGCGGCTACACCTTC	CASSPGTGRGYTF
-	TRBV7-2	TRBJ2-7	-	TGTGCCAGCAGCTTCCCCGGGACAAACGAGCAGTACTTC	CASSFPGTNEQYF
-	TRBV11-3	TRBJ1-4	-	TGTGCCAGCAGCCCCGGGAGGGGAGCAACTAATGAAAAACTGTTTTTT	CASSPGRGATNEKLFF
-	TRBV19	TRBJ1-2	TRBD1	TGTGCCAGTAGTATCAACAGGGACAGCAACTATGGCTACACCTTC	CASSINRDSNYGYTF
once	TRBV15	TRBJ2-2	TRBD2	TGTGCCACCAGCATATCGGGACTAATCACCGGGGAGCTGTTTTTT	CATSISGLITGELFF
-	TRBV18	TRBJ2-6	TRBD1	TGTGCCAGCTCACCACCGGGACAGTCCCAAACTCTCTCTGGGGCCAACGTCCTGACTTTC	CASSPPGQSQTLSGANVLTF
few	TRBV7-7	TRBJ2-1	TRBD2	TGTGCCAGCAGTCGGGGACTAGCGGGATCAGATGAGCAGTTCTTC	CASSRGLAGSDEQFF
once	TRBV7-8	TRBJ2-7	-	TGTGCCAGCAGCGCGCAGGGATTTTCCTCCTACGAGCAGTACTTC	CASSAQGFSSYEQYF
few	TRBV10-3	TRBJ2-3	-	TGTGCCATCAGTGAGTCCCAGGATACGCAGTATTTT	CAISESQDTQYF
-	TRBV5-1	TRBJ2-2	TRBD2	TGCGCCAGCAGCAAGCAGGGGGCTGGACTAGCGGGTCTGGCCGGGGAGCTGTTTTTT	CASSKQGAGLAGLAGELFF
few	TRBV10-3	TRBJ1-5	-	TGTGCCATCAGTGAGTCAACAGGAGATCAGCCCCAGCATTTT	CAISESTGDQPQHF
-	TRBV30	TRBJ1-2	-	TGTGCCTGGAGTGTCCAGGGATGGGACTATGGCTACACCTTC	CAWSVQGWDYGYTF
-	TRBV5-1	TRBJ2-5	-	TGCGCCAGCAGCTTTCTCCCAGGGGAAGAGACCCAGTACTTC	CASSFLPGEETQYF
-	TRBV25-1	TRBJ2-4	-	TGTGCCAGCAGTGCCTCCGGGGGAGCCAAAAACATTCAGTACTTC	CASSASGGAKNIQYF
few	TRBV5-1	TRBJ1-6	TRBD1	TGCGCCAGCGAGTCGGGACAGGGGAATTCACCCCTCCACTTT	CASESGQGNSPLHF
-	TRBV4-1	TRBJ1-1	-	TGCGCCAGCAGCCAGGCCCGTTGGCAGGGGAACACTGAAGCTTTCTTT	CASSQARWQGNTEAFF
few	TRBV6-5	TRBJ1-3	-	TGTGCCAGCAGCCAACGCGGGGGAGACACCATATATTTT	CASSQRGGDTIYF
-	TRBV5-1	TRBJ1-5	-	TGCGCCAGCTCCCCCCGCCGGAGGGTACCACTACGCGGCAATCAGCCCCAGCATTTT	CASSPRRRVPLRGNQPQHF
few	TRBV9	TRBJ2-5	-	TGTGCCAGCAGCTCCCGGGGGGCCGGGAAAGAGACCCAGTACTTC	CASSSRGAGKETQYF
-	TRBV6-1	TRBJ1-1	TRBD1	TGTGCCAGCAGCGAGACAGGGAAAAATGAAGCTTTCTTT	CASSETGKNEAFF
-	TRBV5-1	TRBJ1-1	TRBD1	TGCGCCAGCAGCACGAGCCCGGGACAGGGTGACACTGAAGCTTTCTTT	CASSTSPGQGDTEAFF
-	TRBV9	TRBJ2-3	TRBD2	TGTGCCAGCAGCGTAGGTCCTAGCGGGGGGATCACAGATACGCAGTATTTT	CASSVGPSGGITDTQYF
-	TRBV28	TRBJ2-1	TRBD2	TGTGCCAGCAGACCGGGGGGGGCGCAAGGAGAAGAGCAGTTCTTC	CASRPGGAQGEEQFF
-	TRBV18	TRBJ2-1	-	TGTGCCAGCTCCTGGTTGCAGACTTACAATGAGCAGTTCTTC	CASSWLQTYNEQFF
few	TRBV6-1	TRBJ2-7	TRBD2	TGTGCCAGCAGTGCGGCTAGCGGCCCCTACGAGCAGTACTTC	CASSAASGPYEQYF
few	TRBV30	TRBJ1-1	-	TGTGCCTGGAGGGGGAGTGGGAACACTGAAGCTTTCTTT	CAWRGSGNTEAFF
-	TRBV20-1	TRBJ2-1	-	TGCAGTGCATCACTAAATGAGCAGTTCTTC	CSASLNEQFF
-	TRBV4-3	TRBJ2-3	-	TGCGCCAGCAGCCAGGCGGGCCAGAGCACAGATACGCAGTATTTT	CASSQAGQSTDTQYF
-	TRBV5-1	TRBJ2-1	-	TGCGCCAGCAGCTTGAATAGCAATGAGCAGTTCTTC	CASSLNSNEQFF
-	TRBV7-9	TRBJ2-7	-	TGTGCCAGCAGCCCCCAGGGGGGCGGCGAGGTGGAGCAGTACTTC	CASSPQGGGEVEQYF
-	TRBV7-6	TRBJ2-2	-	TGTGCCAGCAGCTTAGTCCCTTCCTCCCCGGAGACCGGGGAGCTGTTTTTT	CASSLVPSSPETGELFF
few	TRBV6-1	TRBJ2-1	-	TGTGCCAGCAGTGAATGGAGGGTCAGCTCCTACAATGAGCAGTTCTTC	CASSEWRVSSYNEQFF
-	TRBV30	TRBJ1-4	-	TGTGCCTGGAATAGTGAAAATGAAAAACTGTTTTTT	CAWNSENEKLFF
-	TRBV7-6	TRBJ1-5	-	TGTGCCAGCAGCTTAAGTTGGGGGGAGCCCCAGCATTTT	CASSLSWGEPQHF
-	TRBV19	TRBJ1-5	-	TGTGCCAGTATGAAAGGGGGGGGCGGTCAGCCCCAGCATTTT	CASMKGGGGQPQHF
-	TRBV6-5	TRBJ2-1	-	TGTGCCACCCGGTACAATGAGCAGTTCTTC	CATRYNEQFF
-	TRBV5-1	TRBJ1-1	TRBD1	TGCGCCAGCAGCTTGGAGACGACAGGGCTGGGGACTGAAGCTTTCTTT	CASSLETTGLGTEAFF